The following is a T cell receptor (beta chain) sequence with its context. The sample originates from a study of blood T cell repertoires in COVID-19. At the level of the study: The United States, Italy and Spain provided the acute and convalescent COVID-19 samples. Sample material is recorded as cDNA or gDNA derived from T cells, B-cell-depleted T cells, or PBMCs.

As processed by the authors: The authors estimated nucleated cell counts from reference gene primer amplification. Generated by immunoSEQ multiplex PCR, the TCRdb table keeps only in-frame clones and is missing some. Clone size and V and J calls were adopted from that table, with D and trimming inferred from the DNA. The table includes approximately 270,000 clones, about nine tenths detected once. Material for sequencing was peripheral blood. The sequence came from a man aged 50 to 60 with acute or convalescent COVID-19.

The CDR3 loop reads CASISGTGSTEAFF. For the CDR3, the DNA is TGTGCCAGCATATCCGGGACAGGGAGCACTGAAGCTTTCTTT. The rearrangement uses TRBV7-3 and TRBJ1-1; 9 nucleotides align to TRBD1. The J segment lost 4 bases and the V segment lost 7 bases, leaving 7 bases of the junction unmatched. This CDR3 has 14 residues. Germline CDR1 and CDR2: SGHTA and FQGTGA.